The 26 T cell receptor beta chains below come from one sample, sequenced in a study of cytomegalovirus exposure and HLA in healthy donors. Only in-frame clones appear in the TCRdb table, and some are missing; sequencing was by immunoSEQ multiplex PCR. The sample includes some 180,000 clones, 80% to 85% of them seen just once. Sequences were obtained from PBMCs. The receptors derive from a woman in her twenties or thirties in good health and CMV-seronegative.

CDR3 amino acids: CASSLTGLAANNEQFF. DNA of the CDR3: TGCGCCAGCAGCTTAACGGGACTAGCGGCAAACAATGAGCAGTTCTTC. The gene calls are TRBV5-1 and TRBJ2-1; 11 nucleotides match TRBD2. CDR3 length: 16 amino acids. CDR1 and CDR2 (germline): SGHRS, YFSETQ. After removal of 2 bases from V and 5 bases from J, the junction contained 6 bases not matched to a gene.

The V and J genes are TRBV10-1 and TRBJ2-1; D is unresolved. Trimming took off 5 bases at V and 6 bases at J, with 17 bases between the two ends. The CDR3 loop spans 15 amino acids. Germline V gene lookup returns CDR1 WNHNN and CDR2 SYGVQD (reference sequence). This CDR3 reads CASSYRLDGPNEQFF. CDR3 DNA sequence: TGCGCCAGCAGTTATCGGCTGGATGGGCCCAATGAGCAGTTCTTC.

The genes are TRBV7-6 and TRBJ2-2, with D perhaps TRBD2 (7 bases). There are 16 residues in the CDR3. Germline assignment: CDR1 SGHVS and CDR2 FNYEAQ. Between the trimmed V and J ends, which lost 4 bases and 6 bases, there was a span of 18 bases. The CDR3 DNA reads TGTGCCAGCAGCTCGGGGGGCGGGAGTCGGGCCGGGGAGCTGTTTTTT. It codes for CASSSGGGSRAGELFF.

The V and J genes are TRBV19 and TRBJ1-3; no firm D call. Germline CDR1 reads LNHDA; CDR2 reads SQIVND (reference sequence). This CDR3 comprises 14 residues. Trimming removed 9 bases at V and 0 bases at J, with 12 bases between. CDR3 protein: CASESRISGNTIYF. CDR3 in DNA: TGTGCCAGCGAGTCTCGAATCTCTGGAAACACCATATATTTT.

J is TRBJ2-1 and V is TRBV6-5, with a weak D call TRBD2 (6 bases). CDR1 is MNHEY, CDR2 SVGAGI, per germline. The CDR3 has 13 residues. Between the trimmed V and J ends, which lost 6 bases and 7 bases, there was a span of 13 bases. The CDR3 DNA reads as TGTGCCAGCAGGCTCGGGGGTGGGAATGAGCAGTTCTTC. Translation gives CASRLGGGNEQFF.

The chain is built from TRBV6-1 and TRBJ2-1; D remains ambiguous. The CDR3 contains 16 residues. Germline assignment: CDR1 MNHNS and CDR2 SASEGT. Trimming left V 0 bases short and J 0 bases short, with 9 bases between. The CDR3 DNA follows: TGTGCCAGCAGTGAAGCGAGAGTGAGCTCCTACAATGAGCAGTTCTTC. Protein: CASSEARVSSYNEQFF.

This sequence joins TRBV6-1 and TRBJ2-5, with 8 bases that match TRBD1. Germline V lookup: CDR1 MNHNS, CDR2 SASEGT. The V segment lost 5 bases and the J segment 3 bases; nucleotides outside the gene matches: 2. This CDR3 contains 13 residues. This CDR3 is CASSRTGKETQYF. The CDR3 nucleotides are TGTGCCAGCAGTAGGACAGGGAAAGAGACCCAGTACTTC.

The chain combines TRBV2 with TRBJ1-4; TRBD1 matches 8 bases. CDR1 and CDR2 from the germline V gene are SNHLY and FYNNEI. There are 16 residues in the CDR3. V dropped 7 bases and J dropped 8; count of bases not matched to a gene: 15. The DNA for the CDR3 is TGTGCCAGCATAAGGCAGGGGGCGCGTTTAGAGGAAAAACTGTTTTTT. Its translation: CASIRQGARLEEKLFF.

V is TRBV5-4 and J is TRBJ1-4; D might be TRBD1 (5 bases). The CDR3 runs 16 residues. Germline CDR1 reads SGHNT; CDR2 reads YYREEE (reference sequence). V was pared by 4 bases and J by 2 bases, with 15 bases between. DNA for the CDR3: TGTGCCAGCAGCCCCGCTTCGGGGGACACTAATGAAAAACTGTTTTTT. This translates into CASSPASGDTNEKLFF.

V is TRBV5-6 and J is TRBJ2-2; D may be TRBD2 (6 bases). Germline V gene lookup returns CDR1 SGHDT and CDR2 YYEEEE. The V end lost 2 bases, the J end lost 8 bases, and 16 bases lay between the germline ends. The CDR3 is made up of 15 amino acids. CDR3 loop: CASSFGPLGTGELFF. CDR3 DNA: TGTGCCAGCAGCTTTGGCCCCCTCGGGACTGGGGAGCTGTTTTTT.

The chain employs TRBV12-5 and TRBJ1-2; the D is unclear. Germline lookup yields CDR1 LGHNT and CDR2 FRNRAP. CDR3 length: 12 amino acids. V shed 1 base and J shed 8 bases, with 8 bases lying between them. In DNA, the CDR3 is TGTGCTAGTGGTTTGGATGGCGGGGGCTACACCTTC. Amino acid sequence: CASGLDGGGYTF.

The gene calls are TRBV20-1 and TRBJ1-2; the D is unclear. Trimming left V 6 bases short and J 6 bases short, with 11 bases between. The V gene's germline CDR1 is DFQATT and CDR2 SNEGSKA (reference sequence). This CDR3 contains 11 residues. The CDR3 here is CSAPHGNGYTF. Here the CDR3 DNA reads TGCAGTGCCCCCCACGGTAATGGCTACACCTTC.

This chain uses TRBV9 with TRBJ1-2; D is unclear. Germline CDR1 reads SGDLS; CDR2 reads YYNGEE. Trimming stripped 3 bases from V and 0 bases from J, with 12 bases between. The CDR3 contains 15 residues. Written as DNA, the CDR3 is TGTGCCAGCAGCGCAATTTCAGAATCTAACTATGGCTACACCTTC. It yields the protein CASSAISESNYGYTF.

The J gene is TRBJ2-7, the V gene TRBV18; TRBD1 matches at 8 bases. The CDR3 has 13 residues. The ends lost 8 bases at V and 5 bases at J; junction bases unmatched: 8. Germline V gene lookup returns CDR1 KGHSH and CDR2 LQKENI. CDR3 nucleotide sequence: TGTGCCAGCCAAACGACAGGGGCGGACGAGCAGTACTTC. Residues: CASQTTGADEQYF.

This chain uses TRBV6-5 with TRBJ1-1, with TRBD1 identical over 8 bases. V trimming: 2 bases; J trimming: 11 bases; junction bases outside the gene matches: 4. Germline lookup yields CDR1 MNHEY and CDR2 SVGAGI. The CDR3 spans 12 residues. CDR3 nucleotides: TGTGCCAGCAGTTACCCCGGGGACAGGGCTTTCTTT. Amino acid sequence: CASSYPGDRAFF.

The V gene is TRBV10-3, the J gene TRBJ2-3, with 8 nucleotides matching TRBD2. The CDR3 length is 15 residues. Germline CDR1 reads ENHRY; CDR2 reads SYGVKD. After removal of 7 bases from V and 0 bases from J, the junction contained 6 bases not matched to a gene. The CDR3 nucleotides read TGTGCCATCAAGTTTAGCGGGGTGAGCACAGATACGCAGTATTTT. Translating gives CAIKFSGVSTDTQYF.

The chain has TRBV28 and TRBJ1-1; the D is unclear. Germline V gene lookup returns CDR1 MDHEN and CDR2 SYDVKM. V was pared by 3 bases and J by 1 base, with 6 bases between. The CDR3 covers 13 residues. The CDR3 region is CASSFQENTEAFF. CDR3 sequence (DNA): TGTGCCAGCAGTTTCCAGGAGAACACTGAAGCTTTCTTT.

Note on this clone: The likely explanation is a read error, given a far larger clone one base away. The identical CDR3 is also encoded by other nucleotide sequences in the sample. The chain employs TRBV30 and TRBJ1-1, with D uncertain. CDR1 is GTSNPN and CDR2 is SVGIG in the germline V gene (reference sequence). V was pared by 0 bases and J by 2 bases, with 7 bases between. The CDR3 runs to 13 residues. The CDR3 region has the DNA TGTGCCTGGAGTGTACAGAGAAACACTGAAGCTTTCTTT. This gives the protein CAWSVQRNTEAFF. Variable domain in full (rest from reference TRBV30 and TRBJ1-1): SQTIHQWPATLVQPVGSPLSLECTVEGTSNPNLYWYRQAAGRGLQLLFYSVGIGQISSEVPQNLSASRPQDRQFILSSKKLLLSDSGFYLCAWSVQRNTEAFFGQGTRLTVV.

The count of this clone is one. The V gene is TRBV6-1, the J gene TRBJ1-5; a possible D gene is TRBD1 (5 bases). This CDR3 is built from 17 residues. The ends were cut back, 0 bases at V and 0 bases at J, with 12 bases in the middle. Germline V CDR1 and CDR2: MNHNS, SASEGT. This chain's CDR3 is CASSEARQINSNQPQHF. CDR3 sequence (DNA): TGTGCCAGCAGTGAAGCGCGACAGATCAATAGCAATCAGCCCCAGCATTTT.

The gene calls are TRBV27 and TRBJ2-1, with 7 nucleotides matching TRBD1. The CDR3 totals 14 residues. With 7 bases clipped from V and 2 bases from J, the junction kept 5 bases outside the gene matches. Germline V gene sequence: CDR1 MNHEY, CDR2 SMNVEV (reference sequence). The CDR3 DNA is TGTGCCAGCACCGACAGGGCCACCTACAATGAGCAGTTCTTC. This codes for CASTDRATYNEQFF.

The chain carries TRBV2 and TRBJ2-2; possible D gene TRBD1, 6 bases. Trimming removed 9 bases at V and 2 bases at J, with 16 bases between. The CDR3 length is 15 residues. The germline gives CDR1 SNHLY, CDR2 FYNNEI. The CDR3 region has the DNA TGTGCCAGTTCTCTGGGGACACGTAACACCGGGGAGCTGTTTTTT. Its protein product is CASSLGTRNTGELFF.

This clone was detected only a few times. V gene TRBV5-5 combines with J gene TRBJ1-5; D perhaps matches TRBD1 (6 bases). This CDR3 has 13 residues. V lost 4 bases to trimming and J lost 5 bases, with 10 bases between them. Germline V CDR1 and CDR2: SGHKS, YYEKEE (reference sequence). The CDR3 bases are TGTGCCAGCAGCCCACCAGGGGATCAGCCCCAGCATTTT. Amino acids: CASSPPGDQPQHF.

The rearrangement joins TRBV7-3 to TRBJ1-6; D not resolved. The length of the CDR3 is 14 residues. Trimming took off 1 base at V and 7 bases at J, with 8 bases between the two ends. Germline assignment: CDR1 SGHTA and CDR2 FQGTGA. In DNA form, the CDR3 reads TGTGCCAGCAGCTTAATAGGCGGGAATTCACCCCTCCACTTT. This codes for CASSLIGGNSPLHF.

The J gene is TRBJ2-6, the V gene TRBV30, with TRBD1 identical over 8 bases. Germline values: CDR1 GTSNPN, CDR2 SVGIG (reference sequence). The CDR3 spans 19 residues. V shed 1 base and J 0 bases; nucleotides not matched to a gene: 11. Here the CDR3 reads CAWSAPWTGRISGANVLTF. CDR3 bases: TGTGCCTGGAGTGCTCCCTGGACAGGGCGCATCTCTGGGGCCAACGTCCTGACTTTC.

V usage is TRBV28 and J usage is TRBJ1-4; D is ambiguous. The ends were cut back, 4 bases at V and 2 bases at J, with 8 bases in the middle. Germline loops: CDR1 MDHEN, CDR2 SYDVKM. This CDR3 is 14 amino acids long. CDR3 nucleotides: TGTGCCAGCAGTTATCCGGGGACTAATGAAAAACTGTTTTTT. Residues: CASSYPGTNEKLFF.

This clone was observed a handful of times. The V gene is TRBV5-1, the J gene TRBJ1-2; a weak D match, TRBD1 (6 bases). Trimming removed 6 bases at V and 7 bases at J, with 16 bases between. The length of the CDR3 is 13 residues. Germline values: CDR1 SGHRS, CDR2 YFSETQ. The CDR3 spells CASKRDQGIGYTF. CDR3 nucleotide sequence: TGCGCCAGCAAACGTGATCAGGGGATTGGCTACACCTTC.